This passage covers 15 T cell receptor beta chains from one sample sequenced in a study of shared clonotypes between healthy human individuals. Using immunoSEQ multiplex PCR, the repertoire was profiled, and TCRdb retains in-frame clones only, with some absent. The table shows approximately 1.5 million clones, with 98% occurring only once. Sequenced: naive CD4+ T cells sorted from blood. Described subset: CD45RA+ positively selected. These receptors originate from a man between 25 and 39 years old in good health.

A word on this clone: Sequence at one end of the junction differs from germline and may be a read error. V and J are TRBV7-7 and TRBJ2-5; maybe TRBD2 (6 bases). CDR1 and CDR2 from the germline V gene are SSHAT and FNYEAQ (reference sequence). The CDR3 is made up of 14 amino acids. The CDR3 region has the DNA TGTGCTAGCAGCCCGGAGGGGCTAGTGGAGACCCAGTACTTC. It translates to CASSPEGLVETQYF.

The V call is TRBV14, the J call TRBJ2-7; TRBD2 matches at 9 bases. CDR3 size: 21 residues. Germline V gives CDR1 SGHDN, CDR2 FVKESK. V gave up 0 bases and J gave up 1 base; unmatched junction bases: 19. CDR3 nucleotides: TGTGCCAGCAGCCAAGATGAAACTGGCCTAGCGGGAAGGGGGGCATCCTACGAGCAGTACTTC. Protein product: CASSQDETGLAGRGASYEQYF.

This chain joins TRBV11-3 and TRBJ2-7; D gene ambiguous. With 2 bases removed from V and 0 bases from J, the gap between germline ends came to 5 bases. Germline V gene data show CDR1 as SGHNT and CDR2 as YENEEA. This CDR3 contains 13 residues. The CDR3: CASSLSGSYEQYF. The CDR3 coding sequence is TGTGCCAGCAGCTTATCCGGCTCCTACGAGCAGTACTTC.

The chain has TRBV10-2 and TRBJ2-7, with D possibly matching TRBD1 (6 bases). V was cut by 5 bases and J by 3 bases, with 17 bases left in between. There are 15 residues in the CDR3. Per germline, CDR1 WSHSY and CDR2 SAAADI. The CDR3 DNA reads TGCGCCAGCAGTAACCGGGACAAGGCAATCTACGAGCAGTACTTC. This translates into CASSNRDKAIYEQYF.

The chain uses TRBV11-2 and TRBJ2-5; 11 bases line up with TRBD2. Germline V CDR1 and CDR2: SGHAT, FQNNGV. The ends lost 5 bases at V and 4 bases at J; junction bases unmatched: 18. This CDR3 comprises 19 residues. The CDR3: CASSRGSGRDLVFGETQYF. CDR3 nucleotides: TGTGCCAGCAGCAGGGGTAGCGGGAGGGACCTTGTTTTCGGAGAGACCCAGTACTTC.

The CDR3 sequence is CASSYSGTGREKLFF. The DNA of the CDR3 is TGTGCCAGCAGTTACTCGGGGACAGGGCGCGAAAAACTGTTTTTT. The J gene is TRBJ1-4, the V gene TRBV6-5, with 9 positions matching TRBD1. V dropped 0 bases and J dropped 8; count of bases not matched to a gene: 4. The CDR3 covers 15 residues. Germline V CDR1 and CDR2: MNHEY, SVGAGI.

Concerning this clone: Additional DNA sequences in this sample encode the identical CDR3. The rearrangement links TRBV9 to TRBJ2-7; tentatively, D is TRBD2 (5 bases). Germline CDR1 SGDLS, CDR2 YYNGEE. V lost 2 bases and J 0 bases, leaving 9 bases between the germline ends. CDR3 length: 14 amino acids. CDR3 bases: TGTGCCAGCAGCGTGTCGGGGTTCTCCTACGAGCAGTACTTC. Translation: CASSVSGFSYEQYF.

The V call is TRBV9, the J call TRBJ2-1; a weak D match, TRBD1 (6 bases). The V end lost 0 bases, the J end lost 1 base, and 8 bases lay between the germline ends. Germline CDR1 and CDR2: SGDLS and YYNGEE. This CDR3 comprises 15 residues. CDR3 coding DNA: TGTGCCAGCAGCGTAGACAGGGATTCCTACAATGAGCAGTTCTTC. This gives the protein CASSVDRDSYNEQFF.

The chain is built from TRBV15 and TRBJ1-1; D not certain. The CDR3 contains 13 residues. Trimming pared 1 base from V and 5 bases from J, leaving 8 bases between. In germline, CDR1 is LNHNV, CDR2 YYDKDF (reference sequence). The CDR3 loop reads CATSRGDRTEAFF. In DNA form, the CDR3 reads TGTGCCACCAGCAGAGGGGATAGGACTGAAGCTTTCTTT. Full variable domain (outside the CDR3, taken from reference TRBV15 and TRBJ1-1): DAMVIQNPRYQVTQFGKPVTLSCSQTLNHNVMYWYQQKSSQAPKLLFHYYDKDFNNEADTPDNFQSRRPNTSFCFLDIRSPGLGDTAMYLCATSRGDRTEAFFGQGTRLTVV.

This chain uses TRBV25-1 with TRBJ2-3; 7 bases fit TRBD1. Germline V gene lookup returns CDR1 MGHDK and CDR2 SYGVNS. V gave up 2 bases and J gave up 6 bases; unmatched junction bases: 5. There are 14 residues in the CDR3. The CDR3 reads CASSERGRSDTQYF. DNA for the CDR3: TGTGCCAGCAGTGAAAGGGGGCGTTCGGATACGCAGTATTTT.

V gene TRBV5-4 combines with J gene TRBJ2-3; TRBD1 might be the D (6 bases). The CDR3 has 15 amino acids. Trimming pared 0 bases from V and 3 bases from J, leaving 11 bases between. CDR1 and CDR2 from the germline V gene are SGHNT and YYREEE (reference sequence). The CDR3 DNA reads TGTGCCAGCAGCTTGGAACAGGGCGAGACAGATACGCAGTATTTT. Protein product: CASSLEQGETDTQYF.

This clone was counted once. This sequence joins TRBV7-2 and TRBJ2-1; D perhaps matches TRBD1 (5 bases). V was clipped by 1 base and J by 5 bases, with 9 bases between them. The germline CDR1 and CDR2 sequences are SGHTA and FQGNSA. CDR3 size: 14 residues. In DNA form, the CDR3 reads TGTGCCAGCAGCTTAGGTAGGGGTAACAATGAGCAGTTCTTC. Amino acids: CASSLGRGNNEQFF.

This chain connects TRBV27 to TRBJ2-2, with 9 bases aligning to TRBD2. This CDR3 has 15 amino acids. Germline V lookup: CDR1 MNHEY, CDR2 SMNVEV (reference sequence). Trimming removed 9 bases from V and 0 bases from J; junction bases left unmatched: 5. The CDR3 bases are TGTGCCAGTTTTAGCGGGAGAGCGAACACCGGGGAGCTGTTTTTT. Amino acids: CASFSGRANTGELFF.

Written as DNA, the CDR3 is TGCGCCAGCAGCCAAGACGGGGGGCTCTCCGGTACGCAGTATTTT. It codes for CASSQDGGLSGTQYF. This chain joins TRBV4-3 and TRBJ2-3; a possible D gene is TRBD2 (7 bases). The CDR3 extends over 15 amino acids. Between the trimmed V and J ends, which lost 0 bases and 8 bases, there was a span of 15 bases. Germline-derived CDR1 and CDR2 are LGHNA and YSLEER.

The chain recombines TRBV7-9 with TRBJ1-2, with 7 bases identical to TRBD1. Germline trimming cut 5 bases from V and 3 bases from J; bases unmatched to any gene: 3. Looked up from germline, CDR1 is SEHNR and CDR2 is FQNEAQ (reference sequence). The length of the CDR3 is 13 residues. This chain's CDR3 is CASSTGVHYGYTF. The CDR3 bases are TGTGCCAGCAGCACAGGGGTTCACTATGGCTACACCTTC. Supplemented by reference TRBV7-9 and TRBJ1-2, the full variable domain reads DTGVSQNPRHKITKRGQNVTFRCDPISEHNRLYWYRQTLGQGPEFLTYFQNEAQLEKSRLLSDRFSAERPKGSFSTLEIQRTEQGDSAMYLCASSTGVHYGYTFGSGTRLTVV.